This is a list of T cell receptor beta chains from one sample in a study of immune characteristics of hereditary and idiopathic chronic pancreatitis. Measured with immunoSEQ multiplex PCR; TCRdb has only the in-frame clones, and not every one. The sample lists around 10,000 clones, about four fifths seen once, with around 14% in the top ten. The sequenced material came from pancreas tissue with idiopathic chronic pancreatitis. Receptors originate from a human donor with chronic pancreatitis. Each CDR3 is given with its conserved first and last residue. Each record gives: V gene, CDR3 protein.

TRBV6-5 CASSYGGTGDYGYTF
TRBV7-3 CASSFSGGSQETQYF
TRBV3-1/TRBV3-2 CASSNSVPISIHNEQFF
TRBV3-1/TRBV3-2 CASSQGQGVIF
TRBV3-1/TRBV3-2 CASSDWTSGGRTDTQYF
TRBV9 CASSVATGDYGYTF
TRBV3-1/TRBV3-2 CASSQAWTRYEQYF
TRBV7-3 CASSRRDSSNTGELFF
TRBV4-2 CASSTTLVSEQFF
TRBV2 CASSNGIGNEKLFF
TRBV7-9 CASSEENYGYTF
TRBV6-2/TRBV6-3 CASSYLGRSSRNEQFF
TRBV30 CAWSVGQGGGKLFF
TRBV6-5 CASSSEARVGETQYF
TRBV19 CASSIRGSEAFF
TRBV11-1 CASSWGLAGWETQYF
TRBV6-5 CASRRVQEGTGELFF
TRBV6-5 CASSDSNQPQHF
TRBV9 CASSVGDANTGELFF
TRBV4-2 CASSQRIAGGLTGELFF
TRBV6-2/TRBV6-3 CASSSTSGAFHTQYF
TRBV28 CASSPPEGRAYGYTF
TRBV27 CASRQDRSNQPQHF
TRBV4-3 CASSQETSGYPNTEAFF
TRBV5-6 CASSSTPLTGLGKTQYF
TRBV2 CASSWTGNTEAFF
TRBV6-2/TRBV6-3 CASSTDRGALYNEQYF
TRBV11-3 CASSQPAGGLHEQFF
TRBV6-5 CASIPEPANTGELFF
TRBV5-1 CASSSPQSGGRNTEAFF
TRBV19 CASSSGASAGELFF
TRBV7-9 CASSLGPGFNQPQHF
TRBV3-1/TRBV3-2 CASSQAGTGNYGYTF
TRBV28 CASTGGRDGYGYTF
TRBV4-3 CASRGRTGGNEKLFF
TRBV3-1/TRBV3-2 CASSQGLAGGYEQYF
TRBV24-1 CATSEQGTDTGELFF
TRBV5-1 CASSTGQNYGYTF
TRBV7-2 CASSSTSGAKANTQYF
TRBV5-1 CASSSGSGANVLTF
TRBV15 CATSRGGGAHEQFF
TRBV3-1/TRBV3-2 CASSRSGGTGSMNTEAFF
TRBV15 CATSRPDRDRQPQHF
TRBV4-1 CASSQDGRVVGQPQHF
TRBV3-1/TRBV3-2 CASRLGQGTEAFF
TRBV7-8 CASSPTGGPYEQYF
TRBV19 CASSPWDSYNEQFF
TRBV19 CASSMGQGITGELFF
TRBV11-3 CASSPQYTGELFF
TRBV2 CASRKGGYSYNEQFF